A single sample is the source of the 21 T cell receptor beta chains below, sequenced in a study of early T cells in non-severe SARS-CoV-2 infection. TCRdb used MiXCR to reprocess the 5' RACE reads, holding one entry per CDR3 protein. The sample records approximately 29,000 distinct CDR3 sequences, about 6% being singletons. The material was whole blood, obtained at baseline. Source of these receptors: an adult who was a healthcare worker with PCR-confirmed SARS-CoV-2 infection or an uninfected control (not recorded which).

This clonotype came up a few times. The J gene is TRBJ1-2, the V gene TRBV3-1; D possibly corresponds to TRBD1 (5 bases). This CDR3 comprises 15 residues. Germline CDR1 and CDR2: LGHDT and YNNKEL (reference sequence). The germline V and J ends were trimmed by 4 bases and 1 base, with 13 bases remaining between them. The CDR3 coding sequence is TGTGCCAGCAGCCCGGCCGGGGGTTTTAACTATGGCTACACCTTC. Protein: CASSPAGGFNYGYTF.

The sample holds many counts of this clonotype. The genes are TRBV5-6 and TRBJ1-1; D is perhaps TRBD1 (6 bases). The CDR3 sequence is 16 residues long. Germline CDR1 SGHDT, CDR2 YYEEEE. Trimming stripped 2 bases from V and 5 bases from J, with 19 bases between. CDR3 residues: CASSFLGLSQGTEAFF. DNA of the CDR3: TGTGCCAGCAGCTTCCTGGGACTTTCCCAGGGGACTGAAGCTTTCTTT.

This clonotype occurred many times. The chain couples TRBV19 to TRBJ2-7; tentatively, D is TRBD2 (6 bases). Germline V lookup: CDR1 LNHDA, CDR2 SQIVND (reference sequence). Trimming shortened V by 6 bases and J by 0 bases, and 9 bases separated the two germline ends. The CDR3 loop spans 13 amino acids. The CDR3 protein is CASSKGLSYEQYF. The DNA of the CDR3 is TGTGCCAGTAGCAAGGGACTCTCCTACGAGCAGTACTTC.

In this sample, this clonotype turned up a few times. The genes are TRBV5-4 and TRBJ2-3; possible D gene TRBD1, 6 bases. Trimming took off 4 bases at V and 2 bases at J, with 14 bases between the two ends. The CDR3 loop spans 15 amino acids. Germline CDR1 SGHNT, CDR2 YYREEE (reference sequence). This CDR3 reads CASSPQGTHTDTQYF. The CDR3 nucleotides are TGTGCCAGCAGCCCACAGGGAACCCACACAGATACGCAGTATTTT.

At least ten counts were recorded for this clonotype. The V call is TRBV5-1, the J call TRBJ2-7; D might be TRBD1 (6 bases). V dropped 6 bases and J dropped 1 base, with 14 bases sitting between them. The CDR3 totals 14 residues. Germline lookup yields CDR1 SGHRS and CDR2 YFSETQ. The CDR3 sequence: CASTPTGGSYEQYF. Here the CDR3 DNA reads TGCGCCAGCACACCGACAGGCGGGTCCTACGAGCAGTACTTC. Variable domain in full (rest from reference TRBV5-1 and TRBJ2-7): KAGVTQTPRYLIKTRGQQVTLSCSPISGHRSVSWYQQTPGQGLQFLFEYFSETQRNKGNFPGRFSGRQFSNSRSEMNVSTLELGDSALYLCASTPTGGSYEQYFGPGTRLTVT.

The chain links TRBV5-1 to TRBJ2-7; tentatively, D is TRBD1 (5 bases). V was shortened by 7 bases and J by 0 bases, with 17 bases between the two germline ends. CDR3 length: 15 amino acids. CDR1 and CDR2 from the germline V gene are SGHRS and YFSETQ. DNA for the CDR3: TGCGCCAGCCGCTACGACAGTCCCGACTCCTACGAGCAGTACTTC. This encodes CASRYDSPDSYEQYF.

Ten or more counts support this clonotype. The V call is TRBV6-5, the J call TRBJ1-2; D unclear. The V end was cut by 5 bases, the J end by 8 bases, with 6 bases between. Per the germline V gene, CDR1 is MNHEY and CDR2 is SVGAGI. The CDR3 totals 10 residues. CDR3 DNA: TGTGCCAGCAGTCGCGAAGGCTACACCTTC. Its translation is CASSREGYTF.

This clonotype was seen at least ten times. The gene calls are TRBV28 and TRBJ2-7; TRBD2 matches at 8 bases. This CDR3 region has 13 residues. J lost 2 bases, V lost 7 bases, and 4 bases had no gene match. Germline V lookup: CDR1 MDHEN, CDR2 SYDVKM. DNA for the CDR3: TGTGCCAGCAAGGCGGGAGGACCCTACGAGCAGTACTTC. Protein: CASKAGGPYEQYF.

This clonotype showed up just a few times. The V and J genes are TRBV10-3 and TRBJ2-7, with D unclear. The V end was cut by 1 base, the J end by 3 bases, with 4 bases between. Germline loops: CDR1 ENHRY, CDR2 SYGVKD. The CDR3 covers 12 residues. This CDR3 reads CAISELNYEQYF. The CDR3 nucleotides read TGTGCCATCAGTGAGTTGAACTACGAGCAGTACTTC.

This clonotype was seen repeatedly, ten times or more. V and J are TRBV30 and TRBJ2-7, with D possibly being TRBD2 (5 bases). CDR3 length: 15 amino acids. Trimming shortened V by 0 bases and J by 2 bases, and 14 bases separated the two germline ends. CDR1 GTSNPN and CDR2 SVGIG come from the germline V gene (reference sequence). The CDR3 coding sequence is TGTGCCTGGAGTGTACGTCGGGGAGTAGCCTACGAGCAGTACTTC. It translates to CAWSVRRGVAYEQYF.

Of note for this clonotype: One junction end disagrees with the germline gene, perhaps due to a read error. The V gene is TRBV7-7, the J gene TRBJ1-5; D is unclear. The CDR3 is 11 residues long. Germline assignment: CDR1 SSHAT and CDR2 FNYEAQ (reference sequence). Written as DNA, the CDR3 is TGTGCTAGCAGCTTAGGGCAGCCCCAGCATTTT. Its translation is CASSLGQPQHF.

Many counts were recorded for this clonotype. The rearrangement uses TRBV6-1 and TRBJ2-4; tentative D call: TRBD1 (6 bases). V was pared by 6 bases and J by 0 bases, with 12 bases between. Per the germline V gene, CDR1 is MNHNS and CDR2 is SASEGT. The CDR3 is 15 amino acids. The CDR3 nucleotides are TGTGCCAGCAGAAGGGACACCCAAGCCAAAAACATTCAGTACTTC. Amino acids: CASRRDTQAKNIQYF.

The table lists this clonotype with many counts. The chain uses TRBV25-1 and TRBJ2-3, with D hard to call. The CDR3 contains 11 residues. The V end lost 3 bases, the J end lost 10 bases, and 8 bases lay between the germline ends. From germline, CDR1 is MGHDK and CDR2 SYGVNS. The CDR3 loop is CASSDGGPQYF. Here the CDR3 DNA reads TGTGCCAGCAGTGACGGCGGCCCGCAGTATTTT. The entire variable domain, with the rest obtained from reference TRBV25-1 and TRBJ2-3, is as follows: EADIYQTPRYLVIGTGKKITLECSQTMGHDKMYWYQQDPGMELHLIHYSYGVNSTEKGDLSSESTVSRIRTEHFPLTLESARPSHTSQYLCASSDGGPQYFGPGTRLTVL.

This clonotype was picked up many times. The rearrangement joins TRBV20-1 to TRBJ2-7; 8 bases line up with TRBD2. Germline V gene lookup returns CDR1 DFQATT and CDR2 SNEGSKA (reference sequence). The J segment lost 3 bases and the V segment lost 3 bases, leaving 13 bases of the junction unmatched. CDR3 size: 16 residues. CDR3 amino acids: CSASGLISGRLYEQYF. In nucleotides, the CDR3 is TGCAGTGCTAGTGGATTGATAAGCGGGAGACTCTACGAGCAGTACTTC.

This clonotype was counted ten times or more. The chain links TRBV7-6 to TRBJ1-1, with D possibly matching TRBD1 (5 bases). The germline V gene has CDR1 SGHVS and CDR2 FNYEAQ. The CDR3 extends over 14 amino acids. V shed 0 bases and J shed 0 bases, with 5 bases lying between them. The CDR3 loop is CASSLAGVNTEAFF. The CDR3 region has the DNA TGTGCCAGCAGCTTAGCAGGGGTGAACACTGAAGCTTTCTTT.

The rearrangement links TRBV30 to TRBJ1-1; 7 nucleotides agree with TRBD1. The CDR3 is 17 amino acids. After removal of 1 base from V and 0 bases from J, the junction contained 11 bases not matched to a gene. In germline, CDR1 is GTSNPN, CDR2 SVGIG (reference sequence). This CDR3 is CAWSDMNWDSMNTEAFF. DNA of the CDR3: TGTGCCTGGAGTGACATGAATTGGGACAGCATGAACACTGAAGCTTTCTTT. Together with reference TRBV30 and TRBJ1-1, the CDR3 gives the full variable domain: SQTIHQWPATLVQPVGSPLSLECTVEGTSNPNLYWYRQAAGRGLQLLFYSVGIGQISSEVPQNLSASRPQDRQFILSSKKLLLSDSGFYLCAWSDMNWDSMNTEAFFGQGTRLTVV.

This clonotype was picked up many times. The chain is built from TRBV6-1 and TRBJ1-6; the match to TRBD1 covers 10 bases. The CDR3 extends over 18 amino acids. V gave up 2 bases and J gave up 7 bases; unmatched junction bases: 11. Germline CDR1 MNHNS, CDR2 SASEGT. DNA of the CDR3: TGTGCCAGCAGTGAAAGAGGGGACAGGGGTCTCAAGAATTCACCCCTCCACTTT. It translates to CASSERGDRGLKNSPLHF.

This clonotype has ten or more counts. CDR3 nucleotides: TGCGCCAGCTCGGGAGGGGCTAATGAAAAACTGTTTTTT. Its protein product is CASSGGANEKLFF. The rearrangement uses TRBV4-1 and TRBJ1-4; D may be TRBD1 (5 bases). Germline V gene lookup returns CDR1 MGHRA and CDR2 YSYEKL. There are 13 residues in the CDR3. V dropped 8 bases and J dropped 3 bases, with 10 bases sitting between them.

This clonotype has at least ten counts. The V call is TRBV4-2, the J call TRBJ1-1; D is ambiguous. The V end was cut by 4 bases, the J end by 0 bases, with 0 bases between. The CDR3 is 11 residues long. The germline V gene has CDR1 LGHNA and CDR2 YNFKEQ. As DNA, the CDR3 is TGTGCCAGCAGCCTGAACACTGAAGCTTTCTTT. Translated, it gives CASSLNTEAFF.

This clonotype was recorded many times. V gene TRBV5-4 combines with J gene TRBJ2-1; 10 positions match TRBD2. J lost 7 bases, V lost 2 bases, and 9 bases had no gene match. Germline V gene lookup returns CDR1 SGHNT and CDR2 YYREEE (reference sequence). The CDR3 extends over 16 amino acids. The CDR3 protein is CASSLRSGGLGNEQFF. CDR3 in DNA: TGTGCCAGCAGCTTACGTAGCGGGGGGCTGGGTAATGAGCAGTTCTTC.

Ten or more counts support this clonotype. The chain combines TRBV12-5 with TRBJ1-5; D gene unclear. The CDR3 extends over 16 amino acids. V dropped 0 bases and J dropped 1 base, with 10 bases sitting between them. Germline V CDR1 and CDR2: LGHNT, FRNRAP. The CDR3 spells CASGLVAGLSNQPQHF. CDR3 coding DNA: TGTGCTAGTGGTTTGGTAGCCGGGCTGAGCAATCAGCCCCAGCATTTT.